This TCR beta chain was observed in a study of cytomegalovirus exposure and HLA in healthy donors (dated by TCRdb to about 2017). Regarding the complete study: In an earlier analysis of 550 to 750 of the donors, about 270 Gb of sequence data and some 120 million unique TCR beta sequences from roughly 180 million T cells were reported. Besides the first cohort of more than 650 subjects, a separate validation cohort made up of 90 to 150 different subjects was used. A few DR-DQ haplotypes were treated as single units for association and clustering because of strong linkage in the cohort. Of the approximately 400 genotyped donors, less than 90% were placed in the genetic ancestry cluster associated with self-reported Caucasian donors. On average, over 200,000 unique TCR beta nucleotide sequences were sequenced per donor among some 430 genotyped donors of the cohort, with roughly 18% of those sequences being non-productive. Approximately 330 gigabases of sequencing data and about 92 million unique TCR sequences made up an early release that covered some 640 HLA-typed donors. A later analysis re-examined previously published TCR beta repertoires from just over 650 donors and added high-resolution HLA genotyping to investigate patterns of TCR occurrence. The number of typed donors differed by locus: about 620-640 for A, B, C, DRB1 and DQB1; 522 for DQA1; around 610 for DPA1; and roughly 490 for DPB1. A later genetic analysis used genome-wide SNP genotypes for about 65% of the 666 donors, treating that subset as a discovery cohort. In the later analysis, no new phenotypic data were used to find candidate immune exposures; instead, reliance was placed on TCR beta sequences and their occurrence across donors. Alongside the repertoire data, information on donor age, sex, ethnicity and CMV serostatus was compiled. High-throughput TCR immunosequencing, statistical association of individual TCRs with disease status, and machine learning were combined to predict cytomegalovirus infection status. The study was designed to test whether signatures of past pathogen exposure could be identified by cataloging public T cell receptors. The study profiled the T cell repertoires of 500 to 800 subjects by immunosequencing and related them to cytomegalovirus serostatus. In an earlier analysis of roughly 540 of the donors, high-throughput TCR beta sequencing was used to judge whether each TCR beta V gene segment behaved as functional or pseudogenic. HLA typing covered class I and class II loci at four-digit resolution. All discovery cohort repertoires had been generated using a single sequencing platform.

The cohort consisted of more than 650 healthy bone marrow donors. At the time of sampling, every cohort member was nominally healthy, though immune exposures that went unrecorded were likely present. The donor was CMV seronegative and was included in the group of 352 seronegative cohort members. Every donor gave a peripheral blood sample, and the peripheral blood mononuclear cells from that sample were used for TCR beta sequencing. The Qiagen DNeasy Blood Extraction Kit was used to extract genomic DNA from the blood cell samples. Spanning cysteine to phenylalanine, the CDR3 consists of 15 amino acids. The CDR3 DNA has 45 bases and is translated from base 1. The germline V gene provides CDR1 LGHNA and CDR2 YSLEER. The V end loses 1 base and the J end loses 2 bases, and a stretch of 9 bases separates them. Here is what the overall study found, with its caveats: Because the 87-base-pair reads could not distinguish some IMGT-functional V segments, including TRBV6-2 and TRBV6-3, those segments were excluded. Because HLA typing was missing for some donors at each locus, association tests included only the typed subset. In a later analysis, TCR association rates were found to vary across HLA loci, with the most associated TCRs seen for DRB1 alleles and the fewest for HLA-C alleles. Because counts were too low, more than 15 rarely observed V segments, including chromosome 9 orphons, were excluded from the earlier analysis of several hundred of the donors. A further reported finding was that TCR beta sequences accurately predicted the HLA-A and HLA-B alleles for most subjects in the first cohort. Across donors, most TCR sequences were observed very rarely, whereas some public TCRs were present in many individuals. In a later analysis, most CMV-associated TCR beta chains were found to appear HLA-restricted, with HLA associations seemingly driven largely by CMV exposure. In a later analysis, around 17,000 TCR beta sequences were associated with specific HLA alleles at a false discovery rate of 0.05. In vitro tests confirmed that a few of the cytomegalovirus-associated TCR beta chains recognize cytomegalovirus antigens. Correlated functional status among segregating V segments might reflect linkage disequilibrium, but an unknown experimental factor could not be ruled out. Assigning TCR associations to individual alleles was difficult when HLA alleles, especially DR and DQ, strongly co-occurred. CMV serostatus was the only immune exposure information available for the cohort. According to the authors, the approach could potentially be generalized to other disease states and immunological phenotypes. According to a later analysis, parvovirus B19, influenza, CMV and Epstein-Barr virus appeared linked to several top co-occurrence clusters. V-gene and J-gene trimming of TCR beta chains was associated with a missense DCLRE1C variant in a later genetic analysis, and the association was replicated in an independent cohort. In an earlier analysis of around 600 of the donors, most TCR beta V segments appeared in productive rearrangements about 87% or about 30% of the time, broadly matching IMGT annotations. The presence/absence analyses assumed that sequencing depth was roughly uniform across donors, and that assumption may not be true. A group of highly shared sequence variants was considered likely to be a technical artifact of the sequencing pipeline. Compared with equally common non-associated chains, HLA-associated TCR beta chains in a later analysis were more clonally expanded and had lower generation probabilities. In a later genetic analysis, fewer N-insertions in productive TCRs were reported among donors in an Asian-associated ancestry cluster than the roughly 640-donor mean. The classifier was reported to diagnose cytomegalovirus status with high specificity and sensitivity in both the original cohort and the validation cohort. The study gave a list of about 160 TCR beta chains associated with cytomegalovirus. This cohort had only TCR beta chains sequenced, and the lack of alpha or paired-chain data limited which features could be detected.

The library came from the immunoSEQ multiplex PCR assay. A mixture of 60 forward primers for TCR Vbeta segments and 13 reverse primers for TCR Jbeta segments was used in the multiplex PCR. Amplification of the CDR3 region of rearranged TCR beta genes was performed with a multiplex PCR assay on genomic DNA. Amplified TCR beta libraries were sequenced as 87-base-pair reads on the Illumina HiSeq System. Regarding the original processing steps: A later analysis tallied 75 million to 85 million unique TCR beta chains across the 610 or so repertoires, and some 12 million of those chains were shared by two or more donors. A nearest-neighbor algorithm error-corrected the raw reads and collapsed the reads into unique sequences, merging closely related sequences to remove PCR and sequencing errors. To assign V, D and J gene segments, CDR3 sequences were aligned to IMGT reference sequences. Each retained sequence needed at least a six-nucleotide match to both a V gene segment and a J gene segment. Rearrangements were classified as productive when the CDR3 lacked stop codons and remained in frame with V and J, and all other rearrangements were classified as non-productive. Following IMGT convention, CDR3 was defined as the stretch from the second conserved V-encoded cysteine to the conserved J-encoded phenylalanine. In an earlier analysis of just under 600 of the donors, sequences lacking an unambiguous match to a single V gene segment were excluded. An earlier analysis of 500 to 600 of the donors classified V segments as functional when productive rearrangements were above 56.7% and as segregating when the standard deviation between donors was above 5%. To diagnose cytomegalovirus status from the catalog of TCR beta chain sequences, a statistical classification framework was built. V and J gene assignment, in a later analysis, came from comparing TCR nucleotide sequences with IMGT/GENE-DB human TR gene sequences. Using the TCRdist pipeline, a later analysis assigned CDR3 sequences along with most-parsimonious VDJ recombination scenarios. In a later analysis, each TCR beta chain was defined by its CDR3 amino acid sequence together with its V-gene family, and reads without a unique V-gene family were excluded. A later analysis removed 592 highly shared, low-generation-probability nucleotide sequences to deal with suspected cross-contamination and a sequencing artifact. For each public chain, a later analysis derived a clonal expansion index from normalized ranks of inferred template counts within each repertoire. In a later analysis, generation probabilities were computed using a VDJ recombination model fitted to out-of-frame rearrangements, and the results were checked against IGoR. Hypergeometric tests were used in a later analysis to score TCR-TCR, TCR-HLA and TCR-CMV co-occurrence, with a repertoire-size bias correction applied to the TCR pairs. A later analysis estimated false discovery rates by permuting HLA or CMV assignments 20 times. In a later analysis, co-occurring TCRs were grouped using DBSCAN, and TCRdist sequence similarity was added for clustering within HLA-allele-positive subsets. Repertoires with fewer than 30,000 or more than 120,000 public chains, plus five repertoires with anomalous nucleotide sharing, were excluded from co-occurrence clustering. TCRdb re-hosts the immuneACCESS table, in-frame sequences only. Its copies lack some clones; in the studies checked, an unresolved V gene accounts for under half of them, and the cause for the rest is not known. From that table come the V and J calls and clone size; the DNA was used to work out D and trimming. The sample profile shows about 64,000 clones; 85% of them were found once. 9.5% to 12% of the sample lies in the top ten.

On this clone: Which antigen it targets is not known. No much larger clonotype is one base removed from it; base qualities were not supplied.

The chain is made from TRBV4-3 and TRBJ2-1, with the D segment identity uncertain. The TCR comes from a female donor in good health and CMV-seronegative. The sequenced sample consisted of PBMCs. The CDR3 protein sequence reads: CASSQGVIAYNEQFF. The DNA sequence is given as TGCGCCAGCAGCCAAGGCGTTATCGCCTACAATGAGCAGTTCTTC.